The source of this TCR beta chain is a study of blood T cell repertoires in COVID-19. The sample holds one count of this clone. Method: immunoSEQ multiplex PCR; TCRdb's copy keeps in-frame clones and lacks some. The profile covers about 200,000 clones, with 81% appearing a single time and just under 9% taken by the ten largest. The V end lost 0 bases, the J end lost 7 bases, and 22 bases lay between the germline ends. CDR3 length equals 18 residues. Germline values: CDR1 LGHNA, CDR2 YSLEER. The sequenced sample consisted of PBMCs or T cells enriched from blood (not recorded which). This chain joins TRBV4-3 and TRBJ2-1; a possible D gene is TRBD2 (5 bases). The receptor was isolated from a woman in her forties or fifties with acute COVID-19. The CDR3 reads CASSQDWATSRTVNEQFF. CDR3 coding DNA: TGCGCCAGCAGCCAAGATTGGGCCACTAGTCGTACGGTTAATGAGCAGTTCTTC.